The 25 T cell receptor beta chains below come from one sample, sequenced in a study of early T cells in non-severe SARS-CoV-2 infection. TCRdb re-derived calls from the 5' RACE reads in MiXCR, one entry per CDR3 protein. The sample records tens of thousands of distinct CDR3 sequences, roughly 12% being singletons. Sequencing was carried out using whole blood. These receptor sequences come from an adult who was a healthcare worker with PCR-confirmed SARS-CoV-2 infection or an uninfected control (not recorded which).

A few counts support this clonotype. This rearrangement joins TRBV5-1 to TRBJ1-1; D possibly corresponds to TRBD1 (6 bases). The CDR3 is made up of 17 amino acids. The V end was cut by 1 base, the J end by 1 base, with 17 bases between. Per germline, CDR1 SGHRS and CDR2 YFSETQ. Here the CDR3 reads CASSLYVAGVTNTEAFF. CDR3 nucleotide sequence: TGCGCCAGCAGCTTGTATGTGGCAGGGGTTACGAACACTGAAGCTTTCTTT.

This clonotype was seen more than once but under ten times. This chain joins TRBV6-4 and TRBJ2-3, with 11 nucleotides matching TRBD2. The ends lost 3 bases at V and 5 bases at J; junction bases unmatched: 4. The CDR3 is 15 residues long. Germline V CDR1 and CDR2: MRHNA, SNTAGT. DNA for the CDR3: TGTGCCAGCAGTGAGGGACTAGCGGTTAGAGATACGCAGTATTTT. Translating gives CASSEGLAVRDTQYF.

There are a few counts of this clonotype. The V and J genes are TRBV20-1 and TRBJ1-1; possibly TRBD1 for D (6 bases). V gave up 6 bases and J gave up 3 bases, with 20 bases separating them. The CDR3 has 15 residues. Germline CDR1 DFQATT, CDR2 SNEGSKA (reference sequence). The DNA of the CDR3 is TGCAGTGCCCAGCGGGGGGCACGATCTTACACTGAAGCTTTCTTT. It encodes CSAQRGARSYTEAFF.

Only a few counts were recorded for this clonotype. J is TRBJ2-5 and V is TRBV5-1; D is perhaps TRBD1 (7 bases). V was cut by 2 bases and J by 2 bases, with 16 bases left in between. This CDR3 has 16 amino acids. Looked up from germline, CDR1 is SGHRS and CDR2 is YFSETQ. The CDR3 DNA reads as TGCGCCAGCAGCTTCCAGGGGGGACGGAGACAAGAGACCCAGTACTTC. Encoded protein: CASSFQGGRRQETQYF.

This clonotype was picked up a small number of times. The chain couples TRBV13 to TRBJ2-3; 9 bases agree with TRBD2. Trimming removed 4 bases from V and 3 bases from J; junction bases left unmatched: 8. There are 16 residues in the CDR3. Germline V gene lookup returns CDR1 PRHDT and CDR2 FYEKMQ (reference sequence). For the CDR3, the DNA is TGTGCCAGCAGCTCGCCGGGACTAGCTCAAACAGATACGCAGTATTTT. Its protein product is CASSSPGLAQTDTQYF.

This chain links TRBV18 with TRBJ2-1; 12 bases line up with TRBD2. Trimming removed 2 bases from V and 8 bases from J; junction bases left unmatched: 7. This CDR3 region has 16 residues. The germline V gene encodes CDR1 KGHSH and CDR2 LQKENI. The CDR3 nucleotides read TGTGCCAGCTCACCAAGGGCTAGCGGGAGGGACTATGAGCAGTTCTTC. Protein sequence: CASSPRASGRDYEQFF.

The chain recombines TRBV6-6 with TRBJ2-1; possibly TRBD2 for D (5 bases). The V gene lost 2 bases and the J gene lost 5 bases, with 10 bases spanning the gap. This CDR3 is built from 14 residues. Looked up from germline, CDR1 is MNHNY and CDR2 is SVGAGI (reference sequence). CDR3 amino acids: CASSYPEGNNEQFF. In DNA, the CDR3 is TGTGCCAGCAGTTACCCAGAGGGAAACAATGAGCAGTTCTTC.

This chain uses TRBV9 with TRBJ1-3; no firm D call. Germline lookup yields CDR1 SGDLS and CDR2 YYNGEE. The V end was cut by 1 base, the J end by 9 bases, with 5 bases between. This CDR3 is 11 amino acids long. CDR3 sequence reads: CASSVSRTIYF. The CDR3 DNA follows: TGTGCCAGCAGCGTATCCCGCACCATATATTTT.

The chain employs TRBV29-1 and TRBJ2-7; D is unresolved. Germline V lookup: CDR1 SQVTM, CDR2 ANQGSEA. This CDR3 is built from 13 residues. Trimming removed 0 bases at V and 12 bases at J, with 18 bases between. This chain's CDR3 is CSVEDPWIGPRYF. CDR3 DNA: TGCAGCGTTGAAGACCCATGGATTGGGCCCCGGTACTTC.

The V and J genes are TRBV24-1 and TRBJ1-4; D unresolved. The CDR3 is 14 residues long. Between the trimmed V and J ends, which lost 3 bases and 7 bases, there was a span of 11 bases. Germline V gene sequence: CDR1 KGHDR, CDR2 SFDVKD. The CDR3 nucleotides read TGTGCCACCAGTGATGCCGCTTGGGGTGAAAAACTGTTTTTT. This gives the protein CATSDAAWGEKLFF.

This clonotype was found a few times. This sequence joins TRBV7-6 and TRBJ2-1, with D tentatively TRBD2 (5 bases). From germline, CDR1 is SGHVS and CDR2 FNYEAQ. Trimming pared 5 bases from V and 10 bases from J, leaving 12 bases between. This CDR3 has 12 amino acids. CDR3 sequence: CASSGRDQEQFF. Here the CDR3 DNA reads TGTGCCAGCAGCGGTCGGGATCAGGAGCAGTTCTTC.

There are many counts of this clonotype. The J gene is TRBJ2-7, the V gene TRBV20-1, with a possible D match to TRBD1 (6 bases). The CDR3 has 11 residues. V lost 5 bases to trimming and J lost 4 bases, with 9 bases between them. CDR1 DFQATT and CDR2 SNEGSKA come from the germline V gene (reference sequence). In DNA form, the CDR3 reads TGCAGTGCTTCACAGGGTTACGAGCAGTACTTC. Its protein product is CSASQGYEQYF.

The chain carries TRBV10-3 and TRBJ2-1; possible D gene TRBD2, 5 bases. With 3 bases removed from V and 8 bases from J, the gap between germline ends came to 8 bases. CDR1 ENHRY and CDR2 SYGVKD come from the germline V gene. This CDR3 is 12 amino acids long. The CDR3, as DNA: TGTGCCATCAGTGACCGGGGAGATGAGCAGTTCTTC. Translated: CAISDRGDEQFF.

This clonotype occurred once. The chain is built from TRBV12-3 or TRBV12-4 and TRBJ1-2; 8 positions agree with TRBD1. The CDR3 covers 16 residues. V lost 4 bases, J lost 8 bases, and 15 bases stayed unmatched. In DNA, the CDR3 is TGTGCCAGCAGTTCACCGGACAGGGTTAGGAAAAACGGCTACACCTTC. Its translation: CASSSPDRVRKNGYTF.

The chain carries TRBV6-6 and TRBJ2-3, with 7 nucleotides matching TRBD2. Germline V gives CDR1 MNHNY, CDR2 SVGAGI (reference sequence). V lost 11 bases and J lost 0; bases outside the gene matches: 8. This CDR3 is built from 14 residues. The CDR3 DNA reads TGTGCCGGGGCGGGGGAGCCTAGCACAGATACGCAGTATTTT. Protein: CAGAGEPSTDTQYF.

This clonotype was counted between two and nine times. The rearrangement joins TRBV24-1 to TRBJ1-2, with TRBD1 matching over 7 bases. Germline assignment: CDR1 KGHDR and CDR2 SFDVKD. This CDR3 spans 15 amino acids. V trimming: 4 bases; J trimming: 1 base; junction bases outside the gene matches: 5. The CDR3 reads CATSDPGGSNYGYTF. The CDR3 DNA reads as TGTGCCACCAGTGACCCAGGGGGGAGTAACTATGGCTACACCTTC.

V gene TRBV15 combines with J gene TRBJ2-1; unclear D gene. Between the trimmed V and J ends, which lost 0 bases and 8 bases, there was a span of 11 bases. There are 14 residues in the CDR3. Germline values: CDR1 LNHNV, CDR2 YYDKDF (reference sequence). The CDR3 sequence is CATSRDRMDDEQFF. CDR3 coding DNA: TGTGCCACCAGCAGAGATCGTATGGACGATGAGCAGTTCTTC.

This clonotype was seen more than once but under ten times. The J gene is TRBJ2-3, the V gene TRBV6-5; D may be TRBD2 (5 bases). In germline, CDR1 is MNHEY, CDR2 SVGAGI. Trimming removed 5 bases at V and 4 bases at J, with 13 bases between. The CDR3 has 14 residues. CDR3 DNA: TGTGCCAGCAGTCCCGACTACCTTGCAGATACGCAGTATTTT. Translated: CASSPDYLADTQYF.

The chain uses TRBV12-5 and TRBJ2-7; 8 nucleotides line up with TRBD1. Germline V gene sequence: CDR1 LGHNT, CDR2 FRNRAP. Trimming took 0 bases from V and 2 from J; bases not matched to a gene: 6. The CDR3 consists of 16 residues. The CDR3 DNA sequence: TGTGCTAGTGGTTTGGTACTAGGACAGGGTACCTACGAGCAGTACTTC. It specifies CASGLVLGQGTYEQYF.

The genes are TRBV5-1 and TRBJ1-6; no definite D call. The CDR3 covers 12 residues. Trimming removed 7 bases at V and 13 bases at J, with 15 bases between. Germline V gives CDR1 SGHRS, CDR2 YFSETQ. The CDR3 sequence is CASSRDLSPLHF. DNA of the CDR3: TGCGCCAGCTCCCGCGACTTATCGCCCCTCCACTTT.

There are a few counts of this clonotype. V and J are TRBV18 and TRBJ2-3; 10 bases line up with TRBD2. The CDR3 has 16 residues. Losses at the gene ends were 1 base for V and 8 bases for J; bases not matched to a gene: 9. CDR1 is KGHSH and CDR2 is LQKENI in the germline V gene. The CDR3 nucleotides read TGTGCCAGCTCACCACGTCTAGCGGGAGTCCCCAGTACGCAGTATTTT. This gives the protein CASSPRLAGVPSTQYF.

The gene calls are TRBV9 and TRBJ2-7, with 10 bases fitting TRBD2. V lost 0 bases and J lost 2; bases outside the gene matches: 14. Germline loops: CDR1 SGDLS, CDR2 YYNGEE. The CDR3 runs to 19 residues. The CDR3 region is CASSVEWRLAGAGTYEQYF. As DNA, the CDR3 is TGTGCCAGCAGCGTAGAGTGGCGTCTAGCGGGAGCCGGGACCTACGAGCAGTACTTC. The full variable domain, rest sourced from reference TRBV9 and TRBJ2-7, is DSGVTQTPKHLITATGQRVTLRCSPRSGDLSVYWYQQSLDQGLQFLIQYYNGEERAKGNILERFSAQQFPDLHSELNLSSLELGDSALYFCASSVEWRLAGAGTYEQYFGPGTRLTVT.

This clonotype showed up many times. This sequence joins TRBV2 and TRBJ1-3, with unresolved D. The V gene's germline CDR1 is SNHLY and CDR2 FYNNEI. V was shortened by 6 bases and J by 4 bases, with 16 bases between the two germline ends. There are 15 residues in the CDR3. CDR3 region: CASRAGMRSGNTIYF. The DNA of the CDR3 is TGTGCCAGCAGAGCCGGGATGCGCTCCGGAAACACCATATATTTT.

A few counts support this clonotype. The chain employs TRBV2 and TRBJ1-2; 10 nucleotides match TRBD1. This CDR3 spans 16 amino acids. V shed 7 bases and J 4 bases; nucleotides not matched to a gene: 12. CDR1 SNHLY and CDR2 FYNNEI come from the germline V gene. This CDR3 is CASNPGQGSVGYGYTF. The CDR3 bases are TGTGCCAGCAATCCGGGACAGGGGAGTGTGGGCTATGGCTACACCTTC.

The table lists this clonotype with a few counts. The CDR3 DNA reads TGTGCCAGCACCTCCGGGACAGAGCATTCACCCCTCCACTTT. Encoded protein: CASTSGTEHSPLHF. The chain uses TRBV5-4 and TRBJ1-6; 7 bases line up with TRBD1. V gave up 6 bases and J gave up 8 bases; unmatched junction bases: 8. CDR3 size: 14 residues. From germline, CDR1 is SGHNT and CDR2 YYREEE (reference sequence). The whole variable domain, filled in from reference TRBV5-4 and TRBJ1-6, reads ETGVTQSPTHLIKTRGQQVTLRCSSQSGHNTVSWYQQALGQGPQFIFQYYREEENGRGNFPPRFSGLQFPNYSSELNVNALELDDSALYLCASTSGTEHSPLHFGNGTRLTVT.